This note documents a single T cell receptor beta chain sequence. Its antigen is still unknown. This PCR relied on a set of 60 Vbeta primers and 13 Jbeta primers. Data came from immunoSEQ multiplex PCR; TCRdb stores just in-frame clones and leaves some out. The repertoire holds about 120,000 clones, with more than 60% as singletons. The data belong to a study of cytomegalovirus exposure and HLA in healthy donors. Trimming took 5 bases from V and 6 from J; bases not matched to a gene: 11. This CDR3 is built from 16 residues. Looked up from germline, CDR1 is MDHEN and CDR2 is SYDVKM. General study points: Researchers reported from a later analysis that most CMV-associated TCR beta chains appeared HLA-restricted.

This sequence originates from a man younger than 30 in good health and CMV-seronegative. Material for sequencing was PBMCs. This chain uses TRBV28 with TRBJ2-3; TRBD2 aligns across 10 bases. CDR3: CASSPHTGTSDDTQYF. The CDR3 coding sequence is TGTGCCAGCAGTCCCCATACCGGGACTAGCGACGATACGCAGTATTTT.